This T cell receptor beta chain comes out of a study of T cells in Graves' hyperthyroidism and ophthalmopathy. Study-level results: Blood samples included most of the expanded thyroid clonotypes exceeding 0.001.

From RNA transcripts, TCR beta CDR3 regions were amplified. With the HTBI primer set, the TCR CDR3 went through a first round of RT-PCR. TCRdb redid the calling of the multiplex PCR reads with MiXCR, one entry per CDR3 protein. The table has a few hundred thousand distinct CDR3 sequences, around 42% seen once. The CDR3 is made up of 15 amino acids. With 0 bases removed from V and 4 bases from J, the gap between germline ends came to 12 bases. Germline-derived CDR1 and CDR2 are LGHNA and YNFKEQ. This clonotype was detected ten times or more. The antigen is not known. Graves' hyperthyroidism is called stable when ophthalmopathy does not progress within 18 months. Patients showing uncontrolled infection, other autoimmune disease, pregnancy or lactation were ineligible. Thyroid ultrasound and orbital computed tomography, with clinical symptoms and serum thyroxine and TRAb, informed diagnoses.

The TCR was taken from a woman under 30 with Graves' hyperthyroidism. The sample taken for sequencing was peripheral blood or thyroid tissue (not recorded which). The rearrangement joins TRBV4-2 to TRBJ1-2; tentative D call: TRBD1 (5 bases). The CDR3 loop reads CASSQDHGGGYGYTF. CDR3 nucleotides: TGTGCCAGCAGCCAAGATCACGGGGGTGGCTATGGCTACACCTTC.